This entry describes one T cell receptor beta chain. In the source study's methods: Amplifying reference gene primers gave estimates of nucleated cell counts. Using immunoSEQ multiplex PCR, the repertoire was profiled, and TCRdb retains in-frame clones only, with some absent. Clone size and the V and J calls come from that table; the DNA yielded D and trimming. The data contain roughly 420,000 clones, around 87% of them singletons. The data are from a study of blood T cell repertoires in COVID-19. As for the study in general: Samples came from the United States, Italy and Spain, spanning acute and convalescent COVID-19.

CDR1 and CDR2 from the germline V gene are KGHSH and LQKENI. V gave up 8 bases and J gave up 6 bases, with 14 bases separating them. This CDR3 comprises 14 residues. Sequencing used PBMCs or T cells enriched from blood (not recorded which). The chain couples TRBV18 to TRBJ1-6; D is uncertain. The TCR comes from a woman in her 30s with acute COVID-19. CDR3 in DNA: TGTGCCAGCCACCCCGGGGTGTTTAATTCACCCCTCCACTTT. It is translated as CASHPGVFNSPLHF.